Listed here are 30 T cell receptor beta chains from one sample, sequenced in a study of T cell repertoires in cytomegalovirus infection. TCRdb independently ran MiXCR on the reads; one entry per CDR3 protein. The table has hundreds of thousands of distinct CDR3 sequences, 33% seen once. These receptors lack a known antigen. This material consisted of cultured PBMCs, taken from culture after CMV antigen stimulation. These receptors all come from a human donor in good health (CMV status not recorded). Some clones in this sample may be carry-over from other donors' samples.

J is TRBJ1-4 and V is TRBV5-1; unclear D gene. The CDR3 is 13 residues long. V shed 0 bases and J shed 5 bases, with 5 bases lying between them. Germline CDR1 and CDR2: SGHRS and YFSETQ. Here the CDR3 reads CASSLDGNEKLFF. CDR3 DNA sequence: TGCGCCAGCAGCTTGGACGGCAATGAAAAACTGTTTTTT.

The table lists this clonotype with many counts. The chain has TRBV7-2 and TRBJ1-5; 7 bases align to TRBD1. This CDR3 comprises 14 residues. Germline CDR1 SGHTA, CDR2 FQGNSA. V lost 5 bases to trimming and J lost 3 bases; unmatched junction nucleotides: 4. The CDR3 here is CASSPDRVNQPQHF. The CDR3 region has the DNA TGTGCCAGCAGCCCTGACAGGGTCAATCAGCCCCAGCATTTT.

This rearrangement joins TRBV19 to TRBJ1-1; perhaps TRBD1 as D (5 bases). The V end was cut by 8 bases, the J end by 0 bases, with 25 bases between. The germline gives CDR1 LNHDA, CDR2 SQIVND (reference sequence). The CDR3 is 18 amino acids. CDR3 protein: CASGGSSSSGAMNTEAFF. The CDR3 region has the DNA TGTGCCAGTGGGGGGTCTTCGAGTTCAGGTGCAATGAACACTGAAGCTTTCTTT.

This clonotype has just a few counts. The chain has TRBV7-8 and TRBJ2-1; D may be TRBD1 (6 bases). V lost 4 bases, J lost 2 bases, and 12 bases lay in between. The CDR3 length is 15 residues. Germline V lookup: CDR1 SGHVS, CDR2 FQNEAQ. The CDR3 sequence: CASSSLQGPYNEQFF. The CDR3 DNA reads as TGTGCCAGCAGCTCTTTACAGGGACCCTACAATGAGCAGTTCTTC.

This rearrangement joins TRBV7-9 to TRBJ2-3; D possibly corresponds to TRBD2 (6 bases). V lost 1 base, J lost 2 bases, and 13 bases lay in between. Germline lookup yields CDR1 SEHNR and CDR2 FQNEAQ (reference sequence). CDR3 length: 16 residues. The CDR3 spells CASSLGTAGPTDTQYF. CDR3 in DNA: TGTGCCAGCAGCTTAGGGACGGCGGGACCCACAGATACGCAGTATTTT.

This clonotype was detected a few times. The chain links TRBV29-1 to TRBJ1-1; D is perhaps TRBD1 (5 bases). V was cut by 0 bases and J by 1 base, with 9 bases left in between. The germline gives CDR1 SQVTM, CDR2 ANQGSEA. The CDR3 sequence is 14 residues long. As DNA, the CDR3 is TGCAGCGTTGAAGATCTCGGGGGGAACACTGAAGCTTTCTTT. This encodes CSVEDLGGNTEAFF.

V is TRBV14 and J is TRBJ1-4; D ambiguous. Trimming took 1 base from V and 7 from J, leaving 13 bases between them. CDR1 is SGHDN, CDR2 FVKESK, per germline. The CDR3 spans 15 residues. As DNA, the CDR3 is TGTGCCAGCAGCCAAGTAGCCTCGAGCGCTGAAAAACTGTTTTTT. This translates into CASSQVASSAEKLFF.

V and J are TRBV2 and TRBJ2-2; 13 bases are shared with TRBD2. The CDR3 is 15 residues long. The junction had 2 bases not matched to a gene; V was cut back by 7 bases and J by 3 bases. The V gene's germline CDR1 is SNHLY and CDR2 FYNNEI. CDR3 sequence (DNA): TGTGCCAGCACCGGACTAGCGGGAGACACCGGGGAGCTGTTTTTT. It yields the protein CASTGLAGDTGELFF.

Regarding this clonotype: An end of the junction does not agree with germline; a read error may underlie this. This rearrangement joins TRBV7-2 to TRBJ1-5; 11 bases are shared with TRBD1. The CDR3 consists of 14 residues. The germline V gene has CDR1 SGHTA and CDR2 FQGNSA. CDR3 in amino acids: CASSLGQGVQPQQF. CDR3 nucleotides: TGTGCCAGCAGCTTGGGACAGGGGGTTCAGCCCCAGCAGTTT.

This clonotype showed up many times. The chain links TRBV12-3 or TRBV12-4 to TRBJ1-1, with D perhaps TRBD1 (6 bases). The CDR3 has 14 amino acids. V lost 4 bases, J lost 1 base, and 10 bases lay in between. CDR3 protein: CASSSRTANTEAFF. CDR3 coding DNA: TGTGCCAGCAGTTCACGGACAGCGAACACTGAAGCTTTCTTT.

This clonotype was seen many times. The chain carries TRBV7-2 and TRBJ1-1; no reliable D call. The CDR3 sequence is 15 residues long. Germline values: CDR1 SGHTA, CDR2 FQGNSA. Trimming left V 2 bases short and J 3 bases short, with 13 bases between. The CDR3 coding sequence is TGTGCCAGCAGCTTATACTTATCTAGAGACACTGAAGCTTTCTTT. Translated: CASSLYLSRDTEAFF.

The sample holds one count of this clonotype. The V gene is TRBV4-1, the J gene TRBJ1-4; a weak D match, TRBD1 (6 bases). The V end lost 1 base, the J end lost 5 bases, and 8 bases lay between the germline ends. The CDR3 extends over 14 amino acids. Per the germline V gene, CDR1 is MGHRA and CDR2 is YSYEKL. For the CDR3, the DNA is TGCGCCAGCAGCCAAGCACAGGGCAATGAAAAACTGTTTTTT. It codes for CASSQAQGNEKLFF.

The CDR3 bases are TGCGCCAGCAGCCAACTACAGGGGACAGCGAGAACCTTC. It translates to CASSQLQGTARTF. The chain combines TRBV4-3 with TRBJ1-2; 7 positions match TRBD1. This CDR3 has 13 residues. Unmatched junction bases numbered 11, after V lost 2 bases and J lost 14 bases. Germline CDR1 reads LGHNA; CDR2 reads YSLEER.

The chain uses TRBV5-5 and TRBJ2-1; D is possibly TRBD1 or TRBD2 (5 bases each). Per the germline V gene, CDR1 is SGHKS and CDR2 is YYEKEE (reference sequence). V lost 0 bases to trimming and J lost 2 bases, with 12 bases between them. The CDR3 covers 16 residues. The DNA for the CDR3 is TGTGCCAGCAGCTTGGGGGGGATATTGGCCTACAATGAGCAGTTCTTC. This gives the protein CASSLGGILAYNEQFF.

The chain joins TRBV18 to TRBJ2-7; TRBD2 is a possible D gene (5 bases). The CDR3 loop spans 14 amino acids. The germline V and J ends were trimmed by 6 bases and 0 bases, with 12 bases remaining between them. Per the germline V gene, CDR1 is KGHSH and CDR2 is LQKENI. The CDR3 reads CASSHREGSYEQYV. The CDR3 DNA sequence: TGTGCCAGCTCCCACCGTGAGGGCTCCTACGAGCAGTACGTC.

V and J are TRBV10-2 and TRBJ1-5, with 7 bases lining up with TRBD1. With 7 bases clipped from V and 5 bases from J, the junction kept 14 bases outside the gene matches. Germline V gives CDR1 WSHSY, CDR2 SAAADI. The CDR3 spans 16 residues. The CDR3 sequence: CASKGRDRETYQPQHF. Here the CDR3 DNA reads TGCGCCAGCAAGGGGAGAGACAGGGAGACCTATCAGCCCCAGCATTTT.

In nucleotides, the CDR3 is TGCGCCAGCAACAGGGGACGGATAGCCGATGGCTACACCTTC. Protein product: CASNRGRIADGYTF. This chain links TRBV5-1 with TRBJ1-2, with TRBD1 matching 7 bases. CDR1 is SGHRS and CDR2 is YFSETQ in the germline V gene. The junction had 11 bases not matched to a gene; V was cut back by 6 bases and J by 6 bases. The CDR3 loop spans 14 amino acids.

The rearrangement links TRBV12-3 or TRBV12-4 to TRBJ2-2; D may be TRBD1 (5 bases). The germline V and J ends were trimmed by 3 bases and 1 base, with 9 bases remaining between them. The CDR3 sequence is 15 residues long. This chain's CDR3 is CASSFQGMNTGELFF. The CDR3 DNA reads TGTGCCAGCAGTTTCCAGGGAATGAACACCGGGGAGCTGTTTTTT.

This clonotype has ten or more counts. The J gene is TRBJ2-1, the V gene TRBV7-2; 9 nucleotides line up with TRBD2. The length of the CDR3 is 16 residues. With V trimmed by 0 bases and J by 8 bases, 8 bases remained unmatched. Germline V lookup: CDR1 SGHTA, CDR2 FQGNSA. The CDR3 is CASSLAGTSRRYEQFF. The CDR3 DNA sequence: TGTGCCAGCAGCTTAGCCGGGACTAGCCGTAGGTATGAGCAGTTCTTC. Based on the CDR3 plus reference TRBV7-2 and TRBJ2-1, the full variable domain is GAGVSQSPSNKVTEKGKDVELRCDPISGHTALYWYRQSLGQGLEFLIYFQGNSAPDKSGLPSDRFSAERTGGSVSTLTIQRTQQEDSAVYLCASSLAGTSRRYEQFFGPGTRLTVL.

This clonotype has just a few counts. The genes are TRBV19 and TRBJ2-2; D call uncertain. Per the germline V gene, CDR1 is LNHDA and CDR2 is SQIVND (reference sequence). The V gene lost 1 base and the J gene lost 6 bases, with 3 bases spanning the gap. The CDR3 is made up of 12 amino acids. The CDR3 is CASSIGPGELFF. The DNA of the CDR3 is TGTGCCAGTAGTATAGGCCCCGGGGAGCTGTTTTTT.

J is TRBJ2-3 and V is TRBV4-1; no clear D gene. There are 14 residues in the CDR3. Trimming left V 4 bases short and J 0 bases short, with 8 bases between. Germline V lookup: CDR1 MGHRA, CDR2 YSYEKL. The CDR3 region has the DNA TGCGCCAGCAGCCTGGTGGATAGCACAGATACGCAGTATTTT. Translation gives CASSLVDSTDTQYF.

V and J are TRBV7-2 and TRBJ1-2, with D possibly TRBD1 on 6 matching bases. V dropped 6 bases and J dropped 2 bases, with 16 bases sitting between them. The germline CDR1 and CDR2 sequences are SGHTA and FQGNSA. The CDR3 runs 15 residues. Here the CDR3 reads CASSYVAGENYGYTF. In nucleotides, the CDR3 is TGTGCCAGCAGTTACGTGGCAGGGGAAAACTATGGCTACACCTTC.

The chain links TRBV28 to TRBJ2-6; no definite D call. V was shortened by 6 bases and J by 0 bases, with 15 bases between the two germline ends. Germline values: CDR1 MDHEN, CDR2 SYDVKM. CDR3 length equals 17 residues. The CDR3 region is CASSQPGLGSGANVLTF. For the CDR3, the DNA is TGTGCCAGCAGCCAGCCGGGCCTAGGCTCTGGGGCCAACGTCCTGACTTTC. Based on the CDR3 plus reference TRBV28 and TRBJ2-6, the full variable domain is DVKVTQSSRYLVKRTGEKVFLECVQDMDHENMFWYRQDPGLGLRLIYFSYDVKMKEKGDIPEGYSVSREKKERFSLILESASTNQTSMYLCASSQPGLGSGANVLTFGAGSRLTVL.

This chain connects TRBV7-2 to TRBJ2-5; possibly TRBD2 for D (6 bases). The germline gives CDR1 SGHTA, CDR2 FQGNSA. Trimming left V 5 bases short and J 4 bases short, with 11 bases between. This CDR3 has 13 amino acids. Here the CDR3 reads CASSLRLGETQYF. The CDR3 nucleotides are TGTGCCAGCAGCCTCAGACTAGGAGAGACCCAGTACTTC. Complete variable domain (other parts from reference TRBV7-2 and TRBJ2-5): GAGVSQSPSNKVTEKGKDVELRCDPISGHTALYWYRQSLGQGLEFLIYFQGNSAPDKSGLPSDRFSAERTGGSVSTLTIQRTQQEDSAVYLCASSLRLGETQYFGPGTRLLVL.

The table lists this clonotype with a few counts. V gene TRBV28 combines with J gene TRBJ1-2, with D perhaps matching TRBD1 (5 bases). The CDR3 runs 16 residues. Trimming cost V 6 bases and J 3 bases, with 20 bases left between them. Looked up from germline, CDR1 is MDHEN and CDR2 is SYDVKM. This CDR3 is CASSPLGPTVDYGYTF. CDR3 coding DNA: TGTGCCAGCAGCCCCTTGGGGCCTACGGTCGACTATGGCTACACCTTC.

The CDR3 region is CASSQVPGYEQYF. As DNA, the CDR3 is TGCGCCAGCAGCCAAGTGCCCGGCTACGAGCAGTACTTC. The chain couples TRBV4-1 to TRBJ2-7; no definite D call. CDR1 is MGHRA, CDR2 YSYEKL, per germline. V was clipped by 1 base and J by 3 bases, with 7 bases between them. The CDR3 runs 13 residues.

The V call is TRBV18, the J call TRBJ1-2, with 10 bases fitting TRBD1. There are 14 residues in the CDR3. CDR1 is KGHSH, CDR2 LQKENI, per germline. V lost 4 bases to trimming and J lost 5 bases; unmatched junction nucleotides: 4. CDR3 bases: TGTGCCAGCTCACGGGACAGGGGAAGTTATGGCTACACCTTC. This sequence encodes CASSRDRGSYGYTF.

This clonotype was detected only a few times. The V and J genes are TRBV6-1 and TRBJ1-1; weak D call: TRBD1 (6 bases). The CDR3 sequence is 18 residues long. V was trimmed by 6 bases and J by 0 bases, leaving 23 bases between them. CDR1 is MNHNS, CDR2 SASEGT, per germline. CDR3 sequence: CASRHFGGLVRMNTEAFF. The DNA for the CDR3 is TGTGCCAGCAGACACTTTGGGGGGCTTGTCCGTATGAACACTGAAGCTTTCTTT.

A note on this clonotype: The junction does not match germline at one end; this may be a read error. V is TRBV18 and J is TRBJ1-4; D is unresolved. Germline V CDR1 and CDR2: KGHSH, LQKENI. The CDR3 length is 18 residues. CDR3: CASSPPDPSISTNEKLFF. As DNA, the CDR3 is TGTGCCAGCTCCCCACCGGACCCGTCCATTTCAACTAATGAAAAACTGTTTTTT.

The CDR3 DNA sequence: TGTGCCAGCAGCCCTTATGCTAGCGGGAGTTTCACCGGGGAGCTGTTTTTT. This gives the protein CASSPYASGSFTGELFF. The chain combines TRBV5-5 with TRBJ2-2; 10 nucleotides agree with TRBD2. Per the germline V gene, CDR1 is SGHKS and CDR2 is YYEKEE (reference sequence). The CDR3 is made up of 17 amino acids. The V and J ends lost 4 bases and 4 bases, in that order; junction bases with no gene match: 10.